Listed below are T cell receptor beta chains from one sample, sequenced in a study of shared clonotypes between healthy human individuals. TCRdb's table, derived via immunoSEQ multiplex PCR, lists solely in-frame clones and lacks some. The table records more than 2 million clones, 90% to 95% of them present only once. Sample: naive CD4+ T cells sorted from blood. The receptor source for this set is a man younger than 30 in good health. CDR3s include the opening cysteine and the closing phenylalanine or tryptophan. D genes are given only for firm matches. Size values are once, few and many counts, or a class for expanded clones, and some rows have none.

clone size: -
D gene: TRBD2
V gene: TRBV5-6
CDR3 length: 16
J gene: TRBJ2-3
CDR3 DNA: TGTGCCAGCAGCTTGGGGACTAGCGGATTTCTGGATACGCAGTATTTT
CDR3 protein: CASSLGTSGFLDTQYF

clone size: -
D gene: TRBD1
V gene: TRBV10-3
CDR3 length: 16
J gene: TRBJ1-2
CDR3 DNA: TGTGCCATCAGTAGCGAACAGGGGTCAGCTAACTATGGCTACACCTTC
CDR3 protein: CAISSEQGSANYGYTF

clone size: -
D gene: -
V gene: TRBV29-1
CDR3 length: 13
J gene: TRBJ2-3
CDR3 DNA: TGCAGCGTTGACAGGGGGGGCACAGATACGCAGTATTTT
CDR3 protein: CSVDRGGTDTQYF

clone size: -
D gene: -
V gene: TRBV7-2
CDR3 length: 11
J gene: TRBJ1-6
CDR3 DNA: TGTGCCTCATCGGAAAATTCACCCCTCCACTTT
CDR3 protein: CASSENSPLHF

clone size: -
D gene: -
V gene: TRBV7-2
CDR3 length: 15
J gene: TRBJ1-5
CDR3 DNA: TGTGCCAGCAGCTTAGTGGGCAGTAGCAATCAGCCCCAGCATTTT
CDR3 protein: CASSLVGSSNQPQHF

clone size: -
D gene: -
V gene: TRBV20-1
CDR3 length: 11
J gene: TRBJ2-3
CDR3 DNA: TGCAGTGGTATGAGGGACGATACGCAGTATTTT
CDR3 protein: CSGMRDDTQYF

clone size: -
D gene: -
V gene: TRBV5-1
CDR3 length: 14
J gene: TRBJ2-2
CDR3 DNA: TGCGCCAGCAGCTGGGACGGGAACACCGGGGAGCTGTTTTTT
CDR3 protein: CASSWDGNTGELFF

clone size: -
D gene: -
V gene: TRBV20-1
CDR3 length: 11
J gene: TRBJ1-1
CDR3 DNA: TGCAGTGCAGCATTGAACACTGAAGCTTTCTTT
CDR3 protein: CSAALNTEAFF

clone size: -
D gene: TRBD1
V gene: TRBV27
CDR3 length: 18
J gene: TRBJ2-6
CDR3 DNA: TGTGCCAGCAGTTTCGACAGGGGATCAAACTCTGGGGCCAACGTCCTGACTTTC
CDR3 protein: CASSFDRGSNSGANVLTF

clone size: -
D gene: TRBD1
V gene: TRBV18
CDR3 length: 15
J gene: TRBJ2-5
CDR3 DNA: TGTGCCAGCTCATCTCTGGGACAGGCCCAAGAGACCCAGTACTTC
CDR3 protein: CASSSLGQAQETQYF

clone size: -
D gene: TRBD1
V gene: TRBV7-9
CDR3 length: 14
J gene: TRBJ2-3
CDR3 DNA: TGTGCCAGCAGCGTAGACAGGGTTTCAGATACGCAGTATTTT
CDR3 protein: CASSVDRVSDTQYF

clone size: -
D gene: -
V gene: TRBV5-1
CDR3 length: 19
J gene: TRBJ1-4
CDR3 DNA: TGCGCCAGCAGCTCGGGCGGGGAGGGCCACTACGCAACTAATGAAAAACTGTTTTTT
CDR3 protein: CASSSGGEGHYATNEKLFF

clone size: -
D gene: -
V gene: TRBV7-6
CDR3 length: 15
J gene: TRBJ2-7
CDR3 DNA: TGTGCCAGCAGCTTAGGTAGGGTTCGGATGGACGAGCAGTACTTC
CDR3 protein: CASSLGRVRMDEQYF

clone size: -
D gene: -
V gene: TRBV6-5
CDR3 length: 14
J gene: TRBJ1-6
CDR3 DNA: TGTGCCAGCAGTTTTAGGAGGGGCGATTCACCCCTCCACTTT
CDR3 protein: CASSFRRGDSPLHF

clone size: -
D gene: -
V gene: TRBV27
CDR3 length: 14
J gene: TRBJ2-2
CDR3 DNA: TGTGCCAGCTCAACGATCCAGGGAACCGGGGAGCTGTTTTTT
CDR3 protein: CASSTIQGTGELFF

clone size: -
D gene: -
V gene: TRBV5-1
CDR3 length: 12
J gene: TRBJ1-6
CDR3 DNA: TGCGCCAGCAGCAGGGATGGTTCACCCCTCCACTTT
CDR3 protein: CASSRDGSPLHF

clone size: -
D gene: TRBD2
V gene: TRBV7-8
CDR3 length: 14
J gene: TRBJ2-3
CDR3 DNA: TGTGCCAGCCGTGGACTAGCGGGCCCAGATACGCAGTATTTT
CDR3 protein: CASRGLAGPDTQYF

clone size: -
D gene: -
V gene: TRBV7-7
CDR3 length: 13
J gene: TRBJ2-2
CDR3 DNA: TGTGCTAGCAGCACTGGGACTACCGGGGAGCTGTTTTTT
CDR3 protein: CASSTGTTGELFF

clone size: -
D gene: -
V gene: TRBV30
CDR3 length: 14
J gene: TRBJ2-2
CDR3 DNA: TGTGCCTGGGGGCGGGGTCCGAACACCGGGGAGCTGTTTTTT
CDR3 protein: CAWGRGPNTGELFF

clone size: -
D gene: -
V gene: TRBV30
CDR3 length: 16
J gene: TRBJ1-4
CDR3 DNA: TGTGCCTGGAGGAGGGGGGCAGGTGGCGGGAATGAAAAACTGTTTTTT
CDR3 protein: CAWRRGAGGGNEKLFF

clone size: -
D gene: TRBD2
V gene: TRBV7-2
CDR3 length: 16
J gene: TRBJ2-3
CDR3 DNA: TGTGCCAGCAGCGTTACTAGCGGGAGTAGGGCAGATACGCAGTATTTT
CDR3 protein: CASSVTSGSRADTQYF

clone size: -
D gene: TRBD2
V gene: TRBV5-4
CDR3 length: 15
J gene: TRBJ2-1
CDR3 DNA: TGTGCCAGCAGCGACGGGGCTAGCGGATACAATGAGCAGTTCTTC
CDR3 protein: CASSDGASGYNEQFF

clone size: -
D gene: TRBD1
V gene: TRBV6-1
CDR3 length: 17
J gene: TRBJ2-6
CDR3 DNA: TGTGCCAGCAGTGGACCCCTGACAGGGGTTGGGGCCAACGTCCTGACTTTC
CDR3 protein: CASSGPLTGVGANVLTF

clone size: once
D gene: TRBD2
V gene: TRBV7-6
CDR3 length: 15
J gene: TRBJ2-2
CDR3 DNA: TGTGCCAGCAGCACGACTAGCGGGGCCGGCGGGGAGCTGTTTTTT
CDR3 protein: CASSTTSGAGGELFF

clone size: -
D gene: -
V gene: TRBV6-1
CDR3 length: 14
J gene: TRBJ1-1
CDR3 DNA: TGTGCCAGCAGTGAGTGGGAGAAGAACACTGAAGCTTTCTTT
CDR3 protein: CASSEWEKNTEAFF

clone size: -
D gene: -
V gene: TRBV6-5
CDR3 length: 13
J gene: TRBJ2-7
CDR3 DNA: TGTGCCAGCAGTTGGCGGATGTCCTACGAGCAGTACTTC
CDR3 protein: CASSWRMSYEQYF

clone size: -
D gene: TRBD1
V gene: TRBV9
CDR3 length: 17
J gene: TRBJ2-2
CDR3 DNA: TGTGCCAGCAGCACACGACAGGGGGCCTTGAACACCGGGGAGCTGTTTTTT
CDR3 protein: CASSTRQGALNTGELFF

clone size: -
D gene: TRBD1
V gene: TRBV5-4
CDR3 length: 14
J gene: TRBJ2-7
CDR3 DNA: TGTGCCAGCAGCTGGACAGGGCAAAGGGACGAGCAGTACTTC
CDR3 protein: CASSWTGQRDEQYF

clone size: -
D gene: -
V gene: TRBV4-1
CDR3 length: 16
J gene: TRBJ2-3
CDR3 DNA: TGCGCCAGCAGTTTTCAGGGTTTTGATCCCACAGATACGCAGTATTTT
CDR3 protein: CASSFQGFDPTDTQYF

clone size: -
D gene: -
V gene: TRBV5-1
CDR3 length: 14
J gene: TRBJ1-3
CDR3 DNA: TGCGCCAGCAGCAAGGGTCAGTCTGGAAACACCATATATTTT
CDR3 protein: CASSKGQSGNTIYF

clone size: -
D gene: -
V gene: TRBV10-3
CDR3 length: 12
J gene: TRBJ2-7
CDR3 DNA: TGTGCCATCAGTGAGGGGGTGAGCGAGCAGTACTTC
CDR3 protein: CAISEGVSEQYF

clone size: -
D gene: -
V gene: TRBV19
CDR3 length: 12
J gene: TRBJ1-2
CDR3 DNA: TGTGCCAGTAGGGGGGACTTCTATGGCTACACCTTC
CDR3 protein: CASRGDFYGYTF

clone size: -
D gene: -
V gene: TRBV10-3
CDR3 length: 15
J gene: TRBJ2-7
CDR3 DNA: TGTGCCATCAGTGAGTCAAGGACGGCGACCTACGGGCAGTACTTC
CDR3 protein: CAISESRTATYGQYF

clone size: -
D gene: -
V gene: TRBV10-1
CDR3 length: 12
J gene: TRBJ2-5
CDR3 DNA: TGCGCCAGCAGTGAATCAGGGGAGACCCAGTACTTC
CDR3 protein: CASSESGETQYF

clone size: -
D gene: -
V gene: TRBV11-3
CDR3 length: 14
J gene: TRBJ2-1
CDR3 DNA: TGTGCCAGCAGCTTAATGTCGGGGTACAATGAGCAGTTCTTC
CDR3 protein: CASSLMSGYNEQFF

clone size: -
D gene: -
V gene: TRBV15
CDR3 length: 16
J gene: TRBJ2-1
CDR3 DNA: TGTGCCACCAGCGCAACTTACAGGCCCCCGGGCAATGAGCAGTTCTTC
CDR3 protein: CATSATYRPPGNEQFF

clone size: -
D gene: -
V gene: TRBV5-6
CDR3 length: 14
J gene: TRBJ1-5
CDR3 DNA: TGTGCCAGCAGCCCGAAGGCAGGAAATCAGCCCCAGCATTTT
CDR3 protein: CASSPKAGNQPQHF

clone size: -
D gene: TRBD2
V gene: TRBV4-1
CDR3 length: 20
J gene: TRBJ2-3
CDR3 DNA: TGCGCCAGCAGCCAAGATTTAAAGCGGGGGGGCCGATTAAGTTCAGATACGCAGTATTTT
CDR3 protein: CASSQDLKRGGRLSSDTQYF

clone size: -
D gene: -
V gene: TRBV15
CDR3 length: 14
J gene: TRBJ2-7
CDR3 DNA: TGTGCCACCTCTGAGCCCGGGGTAACCTACGAGCAGTACTTC
CDR3 protein: CATSEPGVTYEQYF

clone size: -
D gene: -
V gene: TRBV19
CDR3 length: 13
J gene: TRBJ2-7
CDR3 DNA: TGTGCCAGTAGTATAGATAACTACGGTGAGGTGTACTTC
CDR3 protein: CASSIDNYGEVYF

clone size: -
D gene: -
V gene: TRBV7-9
CDR3 length: 13
J gene: TRBJ2-7
CDR3 DNA: TGTGCCAGCAGCTTAAGTACCTACGAAGAGCAGTACTTC
CDR3 protein: CASSLSTYEEQYF

clone size: -
D gene: -
V gene: TRBV29-1
CDR3 length: 11
J gene: TRBJ2-7
CDR3 DNA: TGCAGCGTTGAACGGGGTCACGAGCAGTACTTC
CDR3 protein: CSVERGHEQYF

clone size: -
D gene: -
V gene: TRBV27
CDR3 length: 15
J gene: TRBJ1-5
CDR3 DNA: TGTGCCAGCAGTTCCCAGGGGCTACGCAATCAGCCCCAGCATTTT
CDR3 protein: CASSSQGLRNQPQHF

clone size: -
D gene: -
V gene: TRBV30
CDR3 length: 14
J gene: TRBJ2-2
CDR3 DNA: TGTGCCTGGAGTGTACTTACAGGGTACGGGGAGCTGTTTTTT
CDR3 protein: CAWSVLTGYGELFF

clone size: -
D gene: TRBD2
V gene: TRBV9
CDR3 length: 15
J gene: TRBJ2-1
CDR3 DNA: TGTGCCAGCAGCGTAGGGCTAGCGGGGTACAATGAGCAGTTCTTC
CDR3 protein: CASSVGLAGYNEQFF

clone size: -
D gene: TRBD1
V gene: TRBV19
CDR3 length: 14
J gene: TRBJ2-5
CDR3 DNA: TGTGCCAGTAGTACCAGCAAGGGGGCAGAGACCCAGTACTTC
CDR3 protein: CASSTSKGAETQYF

clone size: -
D gene: TRBD2
V gene: TRBV9
CDR3 length: 15
J gene: TRBJ2-3
CDR3 DNA: TGTGCCAGCAGCAAATTTAGCGGGGGCCCAGATACGCAGTATTTT
CDR3 protein: CASSKFSGGPDTQYF

clone size: -
D gene: -
V gene: TRBV19
CDR3 length: 15
J gene: TRBJ1-2
CDR3 DNA: TGTGCCAGTAGTCCAAACACACACATTAACTATGGCTACACCTTC
CDR3 protein: CASSPNTHINYGYTF

clone size: -
D gene: -
V gene: TRBV5-6
CDR3 length: 17
J gene: TRBJ1-4
CDR3 DNA: TGTGCCAGCAGCTTGGATAGGCTCGGGGGAGGGAATGAAAAACTGTTTTTT
CDR3 protein: CASSLDRLGGGNEKLFF

clone size: -
D gene: -
V gene: TRBV6-1
CDR3 length: 16
J gene: TRBJ1-4
CDR3 DNA: TGTGCCAGCAGTGAAGGCCCCGGCAGAACTAATGAAAAACTGTTTTTT
CDR3 protein: CASSEGPGRTNEKLFF

clone size: -
D gene: -
V gene: TRBV2
CDR3 length: 16
J gene: TRBJ2-7
CDR3 DNA: TGTGCCAGCACCCCCCGGCAGGCCGCTAGCTCCTACGAGCAGTACTTC
CDR3 protein: CASTPRQAASSYEQYF

clone size: -
D gene: -
V gene: TRBV5-1
CDR3 length: 15
J gene: TRBJ2-1
CDR3 DNA: TGCGCCAGCAGCTTGGCTAGGAGCTCCTACAATGAGCAGTTCTTC
CDR3 protein: CASSLARSSYNEQFF

clone size: -
D gene: TRBD1
V gene: TRBV18
CDR3 length: 17
J gene: TRBJ1-5
CDR3 DNA: TGTGCCAGCTCAGAACCGGGACAGGGCGTAGGAAATCAGCCCCAGCATTTT
CDR3 protein: CASSEPGQGVGNQPQHF

clone size: -
D gene: TRBD1
V gene: TRBV28
CDR3 length: 15
J gene: TRBJ2-5
CDR3 DNA: TGTGCCAGCAGCTTAGGACAGGGAATGATAGAGACCCAGTACTTC
CDR3 protein: CASSLGQGMIETQYF

clone size: -
D gene: TRBD1
V gene: TRBV7-2
CDR3 length: 14
J gene: TRBJ1-2
CDR3 DNA: TGTGCCAGCAGCCACAATCCAGGGGGCTATGGCTACACCTTC
CDR3 protein: CASSHNPGGYGYTF

clone size: -
D gene: -
V gene: TRBV20-1
CDR3 length: 10
J gene: TRBJ2-3
CDR3 DNA: TGCAGTGGGATCCGGAATACGCAGTATTTT
CDR3 protein: CSGIRNTQYF

clone size: -
D gene: -
V gene: TRBV5-1
CDR3 length: 15
J gene: TRBJ1-4
CDR3 DNA: TGCGCCAGCAGCTTTGCGGCAGGGTTGAGTGAAAAACTGTTTTTT
CDR3 protein: CASSFAAGLSEKLFF